Following are 10 T cell receptor beta chains from one sample sequenced in a study of blood T cells in healthy people across ages. A sample-barcoded 5' primer and a J-beta primer mix were used in a second PCR of roughly 7 to 12 cycles. TCRdb re-derived calls from the 5' RACE reads in MiXCR, one entry per CDR3 protein. The data hold about 1.7 million distinct CDR3 sequences, with about 28% observed a single time. Specimen: blood. The receptors come from a woman younger than 45 in good health.

The chain carries TRBV2 and TRBJ1-2; 7 bases fit TRBD1. Germline V gene data show CDR1 as SNHLY and CDR2 as FYNNEI. The V and J ends lost 2 bases and 1 base, in that order; junction bases with no gene match: 7. The CDR3 length is 16 residues. The CDR3 sequence: CASSERRQGVNYGYTF. Written as DNA, the CDR3 is TGTGCCAGCAGTGAAAGGCGGCAGGGGGTTAACTATGGCTACACCTTC. Drawing the rest from reference TRBV2 and TRBJ1-2, the complete variable domain is EPEVTQTPSHQVTQMGQEVILRCVPISNHLYFYWYRQILGQKVEFLVSFYNNEISEKSEIFDDQFSVERPDGSNFTLKIRSTKLEDSAMYFCASSERRQGVNYGYTFGSGTRLTVV.

The chain couples TRBV7-2 to TRBJ2-1; 11 positions agree with TRBD2. CDR3 length equals 15 residues. The V segment lost 4 bases and the J segment 10 bases; nucleotides outside the gene matches: 9. The germline V gene encodes CDR1 SGHTA and CDR2 FQGNSA. The CDR3, as DNA: TGTGCCAGCAGCTATGCTCGCCTAGCGGGAGGAGAGCAGTTCTTC. Its protein is CASSYARLAGGEQFF.

This clonotype was detected a few times. CDR3 in amino acids: CASSQGYLTGELFF. CDR3 sequence (DNA): TGCGCCAGCAGCCAAGGGTACCTAACCGGGGAGCTGTTTTTT. J is TRBJ2-2 and V is TRBV4-1, with unresolved D. CDR3 size: 14 residues. Germline CDR1 MGHRA, CDR2 YSYEKL. V lost 1 base, J lost 5 bases, and 8 bases lay in between.

This clonotype was counted ten times or more. The V call is TRBV10-3, the J call TRBJ1-2, with D maybe TRBD1 (5 bases). The ends were cut back, 10 bases at V and 6 bases at J, with 15 bases in the middle. The CDR3 has 12 amino acids. Germline lookup yields CDR1 ENHRY and CDR2 SYGVKD. In nucleotides, the CDR3 is TGTGCCAGCGGTGGCAGAGGGGATGGCTACACCTTC. Residues: CASGGRGDGYTF.

The table lists this clonotype with a few counts. This rearrangement joins TRBV12-3 or TRBV12-4 to TRBJ1-1; tentatively, D is TRBD1 (5 bases). Trimming pared 1 base from V and 5 bases from J, leaving 11 bases between. This CDR3 comprises 14 residues. The DNA for the CDR3 is TGTGCCAGCAGTTTAGTAGGGGCGCGGACTGAAGCTTTCTTT. Amino acids: CASSLVGARTEAFF.

The V call is TRBV20-1, the J call TRBJ2-5, with 10 bases matching TRBD2. Germline CDR1 and CDR2: DFQATT and SNEGSKA (reference sequence). The CDR3 spans 15 residues. V lost 2 bases, J lost 4 bases, and 7 bases stayed unmatched. CDR3 nucleotide sequence: TGCAGTGCTAGATCCAGCGGGAGGGCCCGAGAGACCCAGTACTTC. It specifies CSARSSGRARETQYF.

This clonotype was detected only a few times. V and J are TRBV7-3 and TRBJ2-5, with TRBD2 matching 9 bases. The CDR3 loop spans 17 amino acids. Per the germline V gene, CDR1 is SGHTA and CDR2 is FQGTGA. V shed 0 bases, J shed 1 base, and the junction held 6 bases outside the gene matches. The CDR3 here is CASSLTAGAGGQETQYF. The CDR3 coding sequence is TGTGCCAGCAGCTTAACGGCAGGAGCGGGGGGCCAAGAGACCCAGTACTTC.

This clonotype appeared a few times. This chain uses TRBV12-3 or TRBV12-4 with TRBJ2-1; unclear D gene. Trimming cost V 4 bases and J 0 bases, with 10 bases left between them. The CDR3 length is 15 residues. The CDR3 region is CASSSTDSSYNEQFF. CDR3 nucleotide sequence: TGTGCCAGCAGTTCGACGGATAGCTCCTACAATGAGCAGTTCTTC.

This clonotype was counted a few times. The chain is built from TRBV2 and TRBJ2-5, with D possibly being TRBD2 (5 bases). This CDR3 is 13 amino acids long. Germline values: CDR1 SNHLY, CDR2 FYNNEI. The ends were cut back, 7 bases at V and 0 bases at J, with 9 bases in the middle. The CDR3 loop is CASNTRYQETQYF. The CDR3 DNA sequence: TGTGCCAGCAATACTAGATACCAAGAGACCCAGTACTTC.

The rearrangement uses TRBV14 and TRBJ2-4; 9 bases fit TRBD2. This CDR3 spans 17 amino acids. Losses at the gene ends were 4 bases for V and 7 bases for J; bases not matched to a gene: 14. The germline gives CDR1 SGHDN, CDR2 FVKESK. The CDR3, as DNA: TGTGCCAGCAGCCGCGGGGTAGCGGGAGTGCCGGGGAACATTCAGTACTTC. As protein: CASSRGVAGVPGNIQYF.